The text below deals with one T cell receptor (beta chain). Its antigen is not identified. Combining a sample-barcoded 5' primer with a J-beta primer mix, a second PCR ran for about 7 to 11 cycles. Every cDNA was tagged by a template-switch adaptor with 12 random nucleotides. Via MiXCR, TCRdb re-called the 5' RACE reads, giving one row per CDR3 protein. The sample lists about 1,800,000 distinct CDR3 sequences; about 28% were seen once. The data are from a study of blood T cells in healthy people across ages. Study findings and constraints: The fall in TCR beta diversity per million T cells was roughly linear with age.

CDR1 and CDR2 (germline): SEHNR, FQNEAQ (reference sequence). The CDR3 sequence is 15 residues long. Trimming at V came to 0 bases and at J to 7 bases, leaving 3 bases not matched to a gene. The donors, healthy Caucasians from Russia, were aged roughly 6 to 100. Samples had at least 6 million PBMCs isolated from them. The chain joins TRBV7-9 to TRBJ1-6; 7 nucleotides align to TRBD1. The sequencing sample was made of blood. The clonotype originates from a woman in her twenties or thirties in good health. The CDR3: CASSLARGENSPLHF. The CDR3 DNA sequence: TGTGCCAGCAGCTTAGCCAGGGGGGAGAATTCACCCCTCCACTTT.